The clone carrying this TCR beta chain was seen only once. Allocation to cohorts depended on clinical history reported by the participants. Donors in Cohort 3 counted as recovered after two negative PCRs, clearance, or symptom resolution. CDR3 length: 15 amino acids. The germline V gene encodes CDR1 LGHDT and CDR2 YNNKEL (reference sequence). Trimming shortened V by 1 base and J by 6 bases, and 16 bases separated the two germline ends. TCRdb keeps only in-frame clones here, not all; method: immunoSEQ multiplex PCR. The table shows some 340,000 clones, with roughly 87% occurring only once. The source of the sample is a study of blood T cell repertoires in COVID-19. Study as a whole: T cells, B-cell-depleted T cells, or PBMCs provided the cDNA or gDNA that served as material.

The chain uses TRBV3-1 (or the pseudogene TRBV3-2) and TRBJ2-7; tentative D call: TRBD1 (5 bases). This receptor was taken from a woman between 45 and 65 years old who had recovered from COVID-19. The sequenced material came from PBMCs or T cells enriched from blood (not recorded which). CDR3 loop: CASSQVQGAIPEQYF. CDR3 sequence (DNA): TGTGCCAGCAGCCAAGTTCAGGGTGCAATCCCCGAGCAGTACTTC.